These T cell receptor beta chains were read from a single sample in a study of blood T cell repertoires in COVID-19. Profiling relied on immunoSEQ multiplex PCR, and the TCRdb table lists in-frame clones only, not all of them. In the table there are 150,000 or so clones, 80% to 85% of which are singletons. What was sequenced was peripheral blood. The receptors were gathered from a woman aged 60 to 75 with acute or convalescent COVID-19. Both conserved end residues are part of each CDR3. Fields, in order: CDR3 length, V gene, D gene, clone size, J gene, CDR3 protein, CDR3 DNA. D genes are given only for firm matches. Clone size appears in some rows only: once, few, many, or a class for an expanded clone.

>13|TRBV28|NA|few|TRBJ1-1
CASSLVADNEAFF
TGTGCCAGCAGTTTAGTGGCAGATAATGAAGCTTTCTTT
>17|TRBV5-3|NA|once|TRBJ2-5
CARSLVGYSDRKETQYF
TGTGCCAGAAGCTTGGTCGGGTACTCTGACCGGAAAGAGACCCAGTACTTC
>12|TRBV29-1|TRBD1|NA|TRBJ2-5
CSVTGQQETQYF
TGCAGCGTTACGGGACAGCAAGAGACCCAGTACTTC
>14|TRBV6-2/TRBV6-3|TRBD1|NA|TRBJ2-1
CASSRDRGHNEQFF
TGTGCCAGCAGCCGGGACAGGGGCCACAATGAGCAGTTCTTC
>15|TRBV7-9|NA|NA|TRBJ1-1
CASSWGVSSNTEAFF
TGTGCCAGCAGCTGGGGGGTTTCAAGCAACACTGAAGCTTTCTTT
>14|TRBV5-5|TRBD1|NA|TRBJ1-2
CASSTDRGRGRYTF
TGTGCCAGCAGCACAGACAGGGGACGCGGGCGCTACACCTTC
>12|TRBV12-3/TRBV12-4|TRBD1|NA|TRBJ2-4
CASSQTRTGQYF
TGTGCCAGCAGTCAGACACGGACAGGGCAGTACTTC
>16|TRBV18|TRBD2|NA|TRBJ2-1
CASSPRGAGTNNEQFF
TGTGCCAGCTCACCACGGGGAGCGGGAACCAACAATGAGCAGTTCTTC
>15|TRBV7-8|TRBD1|NA|TRBJ1-5
CASSSGQGGNQPQHF
TGTGCCAGCAGCTCCGGACAGGGTGGCAATCAGCCCCAGCATTTT
>17|TRBV9|TRBD2|NA|TRBJ2-3
CASSVGTSGRAADTQYF
TGTGCCAGCAGCGTAGGGACTAGCGGGAGGGCCGCGGATACGCAGTATTTT
>14|TRBV27|NA|NA|TRBJ1-6
CASSFSEPNSPLHF
TGTGCCAGCAGTTTTTCGGAGCCAAATTCACCCCTCCACTTT
>14|TRBV4-3|NA|once|TRBJ2-7
CASSQDMSAYEQYF
TGCGCCAGCAGCCAAGATATGTCTGCCTACGAGCAGTACTTC
>11|TRBV7-9|NA|NA|TRBJ2-7
CAVDLSYEQYF
TGTGCCGTAGACTTGAGCTACGAGCAGTACTTC
>14|TRBV7-9|TRBD2|NA|TRBJ2-5
CASSTSGSQETQYF
TGTGCCAGCAGCACTAGCGGGAGCCAAGAGACCCAGTACTTC
>16|TRBV24-1|TRBD1|NA|TRBJ2-6
CATQGQGASGANVLTF
TGTGCCACCCAAGGACAGGGGGCTTCTGGGGCCAACGTCCTGACTTTC
>15|TRBV5-1|NA|NA|TRBJ1-1
CASSWTGGMNTEAFF
TGCGCCAGCAGCTGGACTGGGGGGATGAACACTGAAGCTTTCTTT
>15|TRBV27|TRBD2|NA|TRBJ2-7
CATGRLAGVSSEQYF
TGTGCCACTGGACGACTAGCGGGAGTAAGTAGCGAGCAGTACTTC
>13|TRBV30|TRBD2|NA|TRBJ2-3
CAGGLAGTDTQYF
TGTGCCGGAGGACTAGCGGGCACAGATACGCAGTATTTT
>14|TRBV4-3|NA|NA|TRBJ2-1
CASSQSGGGGEQFF
TGCGCCAGCAGCCAGTCAGGGGGCGGGGGTGAGCAGTTCTTC
>12|TRBV30|NA|few|TRBJ1-1
CAWSVSYTEAFF
TGTGCCTGGAGTGTCTCGTACACTGAAGCTTTCTTT
>12|TRBV29-1|NA|NA|TRBJ1-2
CSVDTGPYGYTF
TGCAGCGTTGACACAGGGCCTTATGGCTACACCTTC
>15|TRBV6-5|TRBD2|NA|TRBJ2-2
CASSYAGEGTGELFF
TGTGCCAGCAGTTACGCGGGAGAAGGGACCGGGGAGCTGTTTTTT
>21|TRBV7-8|TRBD2|NA|TRBJ2-1
CASSLPIGLAGGPETGNEQFF
TGTGCCAGCAGCTTACCGATCGGACTAGCGGGAGGGCCCGAGACAGGCAATGAGCAGTTCTTC
>13|TRBV11-2|NA|NA|TRBJ1-3
CASSLNRGNTIYF
TGTGCCAGCAGCCTCAACCGGGGAAACACCATATATTTT
>20|TRBV21-1|NA|once|TRBJ1-5
CASSNSGDRGFQKSNQPQHF
TGTGCCAGCAGCAACTCGGGGGACAGGGGGTTCCAAAAGAGCAATCAGCCCCAGCATTTT
>13|TRBV25-1|NA|NA|TRBJ2-2
CASRTFGAGELFF
TGTGCCAGCAGGACCTTCGGGGCCGGGGAGCTGTTTTTT
>14|TRBV7-2|NA|NA|TRBJ2-5
CASSMRRDSETQYF
TGTGCCAGCAGCATGCGCCGGGACTCGGAGACCCAGTACTTC
>13|TRBV28|NA|NA|TRBJ1-5
CASRSGPRRPQHF
TGTGCCAGCAGATCAGGGCCGAGGCGGCCCCAGCATTTT